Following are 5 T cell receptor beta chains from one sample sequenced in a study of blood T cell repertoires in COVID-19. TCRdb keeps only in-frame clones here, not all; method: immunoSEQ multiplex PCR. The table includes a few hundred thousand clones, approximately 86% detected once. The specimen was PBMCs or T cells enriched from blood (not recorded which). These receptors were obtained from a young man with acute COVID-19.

For the CDR3, the DNA is TGTGCCAGCAGCCGGGACTTAAATAGGCAACCCCTCCACTTT. Its translation is CASSRDLNRQPLHF. The chain couples TRBV4-2 to TRBJ1-6; TRBD1 is a possible D gene (5 bases). The CDR3 runs to 14 residues. V shed 4 bases and J shed 12 bases, with 16 bases lying between them. Germline V gene lookup returns CDR1 LGHNA and CDR2 YNFKEQ.

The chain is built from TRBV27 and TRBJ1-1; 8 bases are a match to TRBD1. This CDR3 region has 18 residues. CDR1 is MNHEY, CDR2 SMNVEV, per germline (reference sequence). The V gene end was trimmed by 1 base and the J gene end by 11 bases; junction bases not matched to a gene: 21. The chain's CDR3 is CASSLFTPSRTGFGLAFF. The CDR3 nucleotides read TGTGCCAGCAGTTTATTCACCCCCTCCAGGACAGGGTTTGGCCTGGCTTTCTTT.

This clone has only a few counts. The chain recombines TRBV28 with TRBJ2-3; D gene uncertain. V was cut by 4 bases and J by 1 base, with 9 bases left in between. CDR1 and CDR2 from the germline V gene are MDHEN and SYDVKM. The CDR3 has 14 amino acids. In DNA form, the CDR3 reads TGTGCCAGCAGTTCGGAGAGCCGCACAGATACGCAGTATTTT. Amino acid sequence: CASSSESRTDTQYF.

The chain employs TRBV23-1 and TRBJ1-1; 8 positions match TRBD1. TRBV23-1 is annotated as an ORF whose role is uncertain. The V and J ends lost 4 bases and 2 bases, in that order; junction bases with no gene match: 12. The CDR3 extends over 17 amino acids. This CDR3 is CASSPPHRTGQNTEAFF. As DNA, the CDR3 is TGCGCCAGCAGTCCCCCACACCGGACAGGGCAAAACACTGAAGCTTTCTTT.

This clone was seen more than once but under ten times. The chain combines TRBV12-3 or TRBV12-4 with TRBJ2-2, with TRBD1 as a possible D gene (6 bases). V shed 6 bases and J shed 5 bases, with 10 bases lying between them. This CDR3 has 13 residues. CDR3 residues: CASSPGVTGELFF. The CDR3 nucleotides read TGTGCCAGCAGCCCAGGGGTAACCGGGGAGCTGTTTTTT.